These T cell receptor beta chains were read from a single sample in a study of CD8 T cells in Susac syndrome. TCRdb called the immunoSEQ multiplex PCR reads again in MiXCR, with one record for every CDR3 protein. Of about 300,000 distinct CDR3 sequences in the sample, roughly 85% are singletons; the top ten hold 0.21%. The sample consisted of CD8+ T cells from PBMCs. All receptors derive from a human donor with multiple sclerosis. CDR3s include the opening cysteine and the closing phenylalanine or tryptophan. The D gene is left open where the match is weak. Part of the rows lack a size; the others show once, few, many or a class for expanded clones.

V gene	J gene	D gene	clone size	CDR3 protein	CDR3 DNA
TRBV7-9	TRBJ2-1	.	once	CASSTGLHNEQFF	TGTGCCAGCAGCACCGGACTACACAATGAGCAGTTCTTC
TRBV6-5	TRBJ2-5	TRBD2	once	CASSSVPGLAVQETQYF	TGTGCCAGCAGTTCTGTGCCGGGACTAGCAGTACAAGAGACCCAGTACTTC
TRBV6-1	TRBJ2-3	.	few	CASCSDGTSTDTQYF	TGTGCCAGCTGCTCCGACGGAACTAGCACAGATACGCAGTATTTT
TRBV7-9	TRBJ2-7	.	.	CASSLVVIPYEQYF	TGTGCCAGCAGCTTAGTAGTTATCCCCTACGAGCAGTACTTC
TRBV29-1	TRBJ2-7	TRBD1	.	CSVEWDRGFEQYF	TGCAGCGTTGAATGGGACAGGGGTTTCGAGCAGTACTTC
TRBV4-3	TRBJ2-1	TRBD2	.	CASSQDSALAGEYEQFF	TGCGCCAGCAGCCAAGATTCGGCACTAGCGGGGGAATATGAGCAGTTCTTC
TRBV28	TRBJ2-1	TRBD2	.	CASSLASGGSYNEQFF	TGTGCCAGCAGTCTCGCTAGCGGGGGCTCCTACAATGAGCAGTTCTTC
TRBV4-2	TRBJ2-3	.	.	CASSQGFRGTTDTQYF	TGTGCCAGCAGCCAAGGGTTCCGGGGGACCACAGATACGCAGTATTTT
TRBV10-3	TRBJ1-1	.	.	CAISGYTQGSGFTEAFF	TGTGCCATCAGTGGTTATACACAGGGCTCTGGGTTCACTGAAGCTTTCTTT
TRBV25-1	TRBJ2-5	.	.	CASSEFQVDRQETQYF	TGTGCCAGCAGTGAATTTCAGGTGGACCGTCAAGAGACCCAGTACTTC
TRBV12-3/TRBV12-4	TRBJ2-1	TRBD2	.	CASSSPDHLAVTSYNEQFF	TGTGCCAGCAGTTCCCCGGACCATCTAGCGGTTACTTCCTACAATGAGCAGTTCTTC
TRBV7-9	TRBJ2-7	TRBD2	.	CASSFPGGTSSYEQYF	TGTGCCAGCAGCTTCCCCGGGGGGACGTCCTCCTACGAGCAGTACTTC
TRBV6-5	TRBJ1-1	.	.	CASRQGTEAFF	TGTGCCAGCCGCCAGGGTACTGAAGCTTTCTTT
TRBV12-3/TRBV12-4	TRBJ2-1	TRBD1	.	CASSGDSYNEQFF	TGTGCCAGCAGTGGGGACAGTTACAATGAGCAGTTCTTC
TRBV10-3	TRBJ1-2	.	.	CAIRETGLYGYTF	TGTGCCATCAGGGAGACAGGACTCTATGGCTACACCTTC
TRBV4-1	TRBJ1-2	.	.	CASSQLGDGAALYGYTF	TGCGCCAGCAGCCAGTTGGGGGATGGGGCGGCACTATATGGCTACACCTTC
TRBV28	TRBJ2-7	TRBD1	.	CASNSPDRGLDNEQYF	TGTGCCAGCAATTCTCCTGACAGGGGGCTTGACAACGAGCAGTACTTC
TRBV6-2/TRBV6-3	TRBJ2-3	TRBD2	few	CASSYEVGLVVDTQYF	TGTGCCAGCAGTTACGAAGTCGGACTAGTTGTAGATACGCAGTATTTT
TRBV6-1	TRBJ1-1	TRBD1	.	CASTLDREAFF	TGTGCCAGCACCCTGGACAGGGAAGCTTTCTTT
TRBV29-1	TRBJ2-7	TRBD1	.	CSVGQANSYEQYF	TGCAGCGTGGGACAGGCCAACTCCTACGAGCAGTACTTC
TRBV24-1	TRBJ2-7	TRBD1	.	CATSDSWTGGYEQYF	TGTGCCACCAGTGACTCCTGGACAGGGGGATACGAGCAGTACTTC
TRBV28	TRBJ2-7	.	.	CASSFFRAYEQYF	TGTGCCAGCAGTTTTTTCAGGGCCTACGAGCAGTACTTC
TRBV9	TRBJ2-7	.	.	CASSPGWHSYEQYF	TGTGCCAGCAGCCCCGGCTGGCACTCCTACGAGCAGTACTTC
TRBV28	TRBJ2-3	TRBD2	.	CASSRREADDTQYF	TGTGCCAGCAGTAGGCGGGAGGCGGACGATACGCAGTATTTT
TRBV9	TRBJ1-4	.	.	CASSADAATNEKLFF	TGTGCCAGCAGCGCCGACGCCGCAACTAATGAAAAACTGTTTTTT
TRBV12-3/TRBV12-4	TRBJ1-2	.	.	CASSPQRGEDYGYTF	TGTGCCAGCAGCCCCCAGCGGGGCGAGGACTATGGCTACACCTTC
TRBV6-2/TRBV6-3	TRBJ2-1	.	.	CASSYSGIHNEQFF	TGTGCCAGCAGTTACTCAGGGATCCACAATGAGCAGTTCTTC
TRBV5-6	TRBJ2-1	.	once	CASSSGIHEQFF	TGTGCCAGCAGCTCAGGGATCCATGAGCAGTTCTTC
TRBV4-1	TRBJ1-5	.	.	CASSRNPFWGPQHF	TGCGCCAGCAGCCGAAACCCTTTTTGGGGGCCCCAGCATTTT
TRBV30	TRBJ2-1	.	.	CARRGFGGNEQFF	TGTGCCCGGAGGGGCTTTGGGGGGAATGAGCAGTTCTTC
TRBV12-3/TRBV12-4	TRBJ2-7	TRBD1	.	CASSLRPGTGRGEQYF	TGTGCCAGCAGTCTACGACCCGGGACAGGGCGAGGCGAGCAGTACTTC
TRBV30	TRBJ2-1	.	once	CAWSALPVNEQFF	TGTGCCTGGAGCGCCCTCCCGGTCAATGAGCAGTTCTTC